Below, one T cell receptor beta chain is given with its context. The sample comes from a study of T cells expressing NK-cell markers. Germline CDR1 reads KGHSH; CDR2 reads LQKENI. CDR3 size: 15 residues. For each CDR3 protein, TCRdb gives one entry from its re-call of the 5' RACE reads, without DNA. This repertoire includes about 260,000 distinct CDR3 sequences. The clonotype was recovered from a man younger than 35 in good health. What was sequenced was blood T cells: a sorted CD56 or NKG2C T cell subset, CD4+ or CD8+ T cells, or bulk PBMC T cells (not recorded which). The chain carries TRBV18 and TRBJ2-5; with no DNA, the TCRdb D assignment of TRBD2 cannot be verified. The CDR3 sequence: CASSPDGASGETQYF.